This entry is about one TCR beta chain. No cognate antigen has been identified for it. There are no base qualities to consult, and no much larger clone falls within one base. The immunoSEQ Assay, a bias-controlled multiplex PCR, was used to amplify TCRbeta CDR3 regions from genomic DNA. Per the authors' processing: Within the assay, amplification of reference gene primers was used to estimate how many nucleated cells each sample contained. To quantify the absolute abundance of each unique TCRbeta CDR3 rearrangement, sequence reads were collapsed and filtered. For each sample, productive Simpson clonality was calculated as the square root of Simpson's diversity index across productive rearrangements. The source is immuneACCESS, and TCRdb retained only in-frame sequences with V and J called. Part of the clones is not carried over; for the studies checked, unresolved V genes explain less than half of this, and the remainder is unexplained. D and trimming were read from the DNA, whereas the V and J calls and clone size are those reported in that table. This sample lists roughly 150,000 clones; around 80% were detected once. The ten biggest clones cover 1.5% to 2% of the sample.

The sample originates from a study of blood T cell repertoires in COVID-19 (TCRdb year 2020). Describing the broader study: Collaborator samples came from the United States, Italy and Spain and covered acute and convalescent phases of COVID-19. The repertoires were released in a freely available public database intended as a resource for research on the immune response to SARS-CoV-2. The samples were drawn from the first 160 participants of the ongoing ImmuneRACE study and from 1,254 subjects provided by 6 global collaborators. Subjects who had been exposed to COVID-19, were actively infected with it, or had recovered from it provided the deeply sampled blood TCRbeta repertoires that made up the dataset. Nearly every sample came with metadata listing a de-identified subject ID, COVID-19 status, age in years and sex. Where available, HLA class I and class II types were taken from metadata supplied by the sample provider and were not determined by assay-based typing. The material from the prospective study consisted of cDNA or gDNA derived from T cells, B-cell-depleted T cells, or PBMCs.

Participants in the prospective study were aged 18 to 89 years, lived in 24 United States geographic areas, and enrolled through a virtual design. To assign participants to cohorts, the prospective study relied on clinical history that participants themselves reported in a screening survey and a study questionnaire. Exposed participants had been in contact with someone with a PCR-confirmed or clinician-diagnosed COVID-19 case within 2 weeks of study entry. Each participant in the prospective study had whole blood, serum and a nasopharyngeal or oropharyngeal swab collected by mobile phlebotomists. Participants in the prospective study had the option to provide additional blood draws and questionnaires over a roughly 2-month period. Before DNA extraction, blood samples from the prospective study were shipped at room temperature or frozen. General conclusions and limits of the study: Clinical and demographic metadata were provided uncurated, with the amount varying by source and participant.

Including the terminal cysteine and phenylalanine, the CDR3 comprises 14 residues. Only the CDR3 DNA stays, 42 bases, in frame from base 1. CDR1 KGHSH and CDR2 LQKENI are derived from the germline V gene. V ends up 4 bases short and J 2 bases short, with an unmatched junction base count of 2. What was sequenced was PBMCs or T cells enriched from blood (not recorded which). The sequence is built from TRBV18 and TRBJ1-3; 7 bases in the junction line up with TRBD1. This sequence was found in a woman aged 18-35 years who had been exposed to COVID-19. CDR3 loop: CASSRGQPGNTIYF. The DNA is TGTGCCAGCTCACGGGGACAGCCTGGAAACACCATATATTTT.